This passage covers 6 T cell receptor beta chains from one sample sequenced in a study of response to subunit inactivated influenza vaccine. TCRdb itself ran the RT-PCR reads through MiXCR, one entry per CDR3 protein. The sample has more than 500,000 distinct CDR3 sequences, roughly 10% seen once; the top ten hold roughly 9.6%. The same data also went into a second study, on T cells expressing NK-cell markers. According to that study: TCR beta libraries carry UMIs added by 5'RACE template switching.

This specimen consisted of PBMCs from blood, obtained on the day of vaccination. The receptors stem from a man aged 45-65 years who received an inactivated influenza vaccine.

The chain joins TRBV18 to TRBJ1-2, with 7 bases lining up with TRBD1. V lost 3 bases to trimming and J lost 2 bases; unmatched junction nucleotides: 3. The CDR3 is 14 residues long. Per the germline V gene, CDR1 is KGHSH and CDR2 is LQKENI. The DNA for the CDR3 is TGTGCCAGCTCACCGAAACAGGGGAACTATGGCTACACCTTC. Amino acid sequence: CASSPKQGNYGYTF.

The sample holds many counts of this clonotype. This rearrangement joins TRBV3-1 to TRBJ2-7; D is possibly TRBD2 (6 bases). V was clipped by 0 bases and J by 4 bases, with 7 bases between them. Germline V gives CDR1 LGHDT, CDR2 YNNKEL (reference sequence). CDR3 length: 13 residues. DNA of the CDR3: TGTGCCAGCAGCCAAGAGGGAGGATACGAGCAGTACTTC. As protein: CASSQEGGYEQYF.

The CDR3 DNA follows: TGTGCCAGCAGCGAGCGGTTTGTTAACTACAATGAGCAGTTCTTC. It yields the protein CASSERFVNYNEQFF. The chain links TRBV6-1 to TRBJ2-1, with D possibly matching TRBD2 (5 bases). The CDR3 is 15 amino acids. The germline gives CDR1 MNHNS, CDR2 SASEGT. V was cut by 6 bases and J by 3 bases, with 15 bases left in between.

This clonotype was observed many times. The gene calls are TRBV20-1 and TRBJ2-7; no firm D call. Germline loops: CDR1 DFQATT, CDR2 SNEGSKA (reference sequence). V was pared by 2 bases and J by 5 bases, with 13 bases between. This CDR3 contains 13 residues. CDR3 nucleotide sequence: TGCAGTGCTAGAAAGGGCCTGGGGAACGAGCAGTACTTC. Amino acid sequence: CSARKGLGNEQYF.

CDR3 coding DNA: TGCAGTGCTAGAGATCCCTACCGAAATCAGCCCCAGCATTTT. Amino acid sequence: CSARDPYRNQPQHF. This rearrangement joins TRBV20-1 to TRBJ1-5; D is undetermined. Germline values: CDR1 DFQATT, CDR2 SNEGSKA (reference sequence). This CDR3 contains 14 residues. The germline V and J ends were trimmed by 0 bases and 4 bases, with 10 bases remaining between them.

In its sample, this clonotype was seen many times. This rearrangement joins TRBV27 to TRBJ1-5; 7 bases line up with TRBD1. The CDR3 loop spans 14 amino acids. After removal of 6 bases from V and 3 bases from J, the junction contained 5 bases not matched to a gene. Germline-derived CDR1 and CDR2 are MNHEY and SMNVEV (reference sequence). The chain's CDR3 is CASSQQGNNQPQHF. For the CDR3, the DNA is TGTGCCAGCAGCCAACAGGGGAACAATCAGCCCCAGCATTTT.